This T cell receptor beta chain was retrieved from a study of early T cells in non-severe SARS-CoV-2 infection. Study-level information: Sequenced material consisted of bulk RNA (from unsorted whole blood), and chains were unpaired. Study-level findings and limits: VDJdb matches were skewed toward anti-spike CD8 T cell responses.

Tagging with unique molecular identifiers was applied to individual cDNA molecules. TCRdb redid the calling of the 5' RACE reads with MiXCR, one entry per CDR3 protein. Altogether fewer than 100,000 distinct CDR3 sequences are present, 5.5% to 7.5% being singletons, with the ten largest covering about 7.8%. Comments on this clonotype: Its antigen is currently unknown.

CDR1 and CDR2 (germline): LNHDA, SQIVND (reference sequence). The CDR3 loop spans 14 amino acids. Deletions cut 3 bases from V and 0 bases from J, with 8 bases between. The clonotype comes from an adult who was a healthcare worker with PCR-confirmed SARS-CoV-2 infection or an uninfected control (not recorded which). The material sequenced was whole blood. The chain is built from TRBV19 and TRBJ1-1; TRBD1 is a possible D gene (5 bases). Here the CDR3 DNA reads TGTGCCAGTAGTATGACAGCACTGAACACTGAAGCTTTCTTT. It encodes CASSMTALNTEAFF.